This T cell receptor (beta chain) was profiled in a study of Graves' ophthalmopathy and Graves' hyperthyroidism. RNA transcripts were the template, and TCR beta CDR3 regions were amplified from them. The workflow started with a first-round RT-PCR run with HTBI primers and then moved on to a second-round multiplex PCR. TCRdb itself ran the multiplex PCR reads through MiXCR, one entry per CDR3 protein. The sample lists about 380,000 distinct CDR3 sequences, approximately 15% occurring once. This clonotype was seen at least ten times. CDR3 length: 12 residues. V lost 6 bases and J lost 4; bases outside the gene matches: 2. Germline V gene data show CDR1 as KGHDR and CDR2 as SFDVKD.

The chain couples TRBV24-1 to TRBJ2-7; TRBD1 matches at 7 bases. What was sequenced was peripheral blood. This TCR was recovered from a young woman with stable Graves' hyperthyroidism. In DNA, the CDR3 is TGTGCCACCAGTCTACAGGGGTACGAGCAGTACTTC. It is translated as CATSLQGYEQYF.